This TCR beta chain was captured by sequencing in a study of blood T cell repertoires in COVID-19. As for the study in general: From the United States, Italy and Spain came samples of acute and convalescent COVID-19.

In the authors' methods: Reference gene primer amplification gave nucleated cell count estimates. Clones were read by immunoSEQ multiplex PCR, and TCRdb kept only the in-frame ones, dropping some. The V and J calls and clone size were taken over from that table, and D and trimming were inferred from the DNA. The repertoire consists of about 220,000 clones, with roughly 80% occurring once and the leading ten covering about 5.1%. The receptor comes from a woman aged 55-69 years who had recovered from COVID-19. Sequenced material: peripheral blood.

This chain's CDR3 is CASSLVQYNEQFF. For the CDR3, the DNA is TGTGCCAGCAGCTTAGTTCAATACAATGAGCAGTTCTTC. This sequence joins TRBV7-9 and TRBJ2-1, with D hard to call. V was clipped by 1 base and J by 4 bases, with 5 bases between them. This CDR3 comprises 13 residues. Germline lookup yields CDR1 SEHNR and CDR2 FQNEAQ (reference sequence).